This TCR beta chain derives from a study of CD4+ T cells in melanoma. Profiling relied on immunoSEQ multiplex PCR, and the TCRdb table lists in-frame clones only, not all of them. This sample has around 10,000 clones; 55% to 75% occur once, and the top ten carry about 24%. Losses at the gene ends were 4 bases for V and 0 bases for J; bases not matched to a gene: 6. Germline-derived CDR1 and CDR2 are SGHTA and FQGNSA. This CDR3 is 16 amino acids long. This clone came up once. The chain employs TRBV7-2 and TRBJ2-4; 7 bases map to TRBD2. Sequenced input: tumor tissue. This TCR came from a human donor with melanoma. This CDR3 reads CASSSQAGLAKNIQYF. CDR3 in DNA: TGTGCCAGCAGCTCGCAAGCGGGACTAGCCAAAAACATTCAGTACTTC.